These 24 T cell receptor beta chains originate from one sample sequenced in a study of beta chain features in type 1 diabetes. The antigens these receptors bind are not known. cDNA synthesis used the whole RNA isolate, giving expressed TCRB sequences. Assay used: immunoSEQ multiplex PCR; TCRdb lists only in-frame clones, some missing. The sample shows around 650,000 clones, about an eighth of them seen only once. Study outcomes and limitations: TCRB CDR3 length was moderately but significantly reduced in all four CD4+ subsets of Type 1 diabetes patients.

The sequenced sample was naive CD4+ T cells from blood. The receptors were sampled from a man younger than 40 with type 1 diabetes.

This clone has only a few counts. The chain uses TRBV9 and TRBJ2-1; 7 bases agree with TRBD2. The germline gives CDR1 SGDLS, CDR2 YYNGEE. V gave up 6 bases and J gave up 1 base; unmatched junction bases: 10. There are 16 residues in the CDR3. CDR3 amino acids: CASTLGGGSSYNEQFF. CDR3 nucleotides: TGTGCCAGCACCCTGGGGGGGGGTTCTTCCTACAATGAGCAGTTCTTC. Full variable domain (remainder filled in from reference TRBV9 and TRBJ2-1): DSGVTQTPKHLITATGQRVTLRCSPRSGDLSVYWYQQSLDQGLQFLIQYYNGEERAKGNILERFSAQQFPDLHSELNLSSLELGDSALYFCASTLGGGSSYNEQFFGPGTRLTVL.

This chain connects TRBV11-2 to TRBJ1-2, with D unclear. V was shortened by 8 bases and J by 5 bases, with 15 bases between the two germline ends. The CDR3 contains 13 residues. The V gene's germline CDR1 is SGHAT and CDR2 FQNNGV. CDR3 amino acids: CASGTRPRYGYTF. In DNA form, the CDR3 reads TGTGCCAGCGGAACGCGACCTCGTTATGGCTACACCTTC.

The chain joins TRBV4-1 to TRBJ2-6; D could derive from TRBD1 or TRBD2 (5 bases each). The germline V gene has CDR1 MGHRA and CDR2 YSYEKL. Deletions cut 3 bases from V and 0 bases from J, with 9 bases between. The CDR3 has 16 residues. The CDR3 DNA reads TGCGCCAGCAGCCACCCCGGGACCTCTGGGGCCAACGTCCTGACTTTC. This gives the protein CASSHPGTSGANVLTF.

This clone has just a few counts. The gene calls are TRBV7-6 and TRBJ1-5, with D possibly matching TRBD1 (6 bases). V lost 4 bases to trimming and J lost 7 bases, with 20 bases between them. The germline CDR1 and CDR2 sequences are SGHVS and FNYEAQ. This CDR3 region has 16 residues. As DNA, the CDR3 is TGTGCCAGCAGCTCACAGCCACAGGGAGGCGGACAGCCCCAGCATTTT. Translating gives CASSSQPQGGGQPQHF. Combining the CDR3 with reference TRBV7-6 and TRBJ1-5 gives the whole variable domain GAGVSQSPRYKVTKRGQDVALRCDPISGHVSLYWYRQALGQGPEFLTYFNYEAQQDKSGLPNDRFSAERPEGSISTLTIQRTEQRDSAMYRCASSSQPQGGGQPQHFGDGTRLSIL.

This clone was seen more than once but under ten times. The chain is built from TRBV11-2 and TRBJ2-7; 9 positions agree with TRBD1. Trimming at V came to 3 bases and at J to 2 bases, leaving 2 bases not matched to a gene. From germline, CDR1 is SGHAT and CDR2 FQNNGV. The CDR3 extends over 14 amino acids. Here the CDR3 reads CASSLRQGAYEQYF. CDR3 DNA sequence: TGTGCCAGCAGCTTGCGACAGGGGGCCTACGAGCAGTACTTC.

This clone was observed a few times. The V and J genes are TRBV2 and TRBJ1-2, with 8 bases aligning to TRBD1. In germline, CDR1 is SNHLY, CDR2 FYNNEI. V trimming: 6 bases; J trimming: 10 bases; junction bases outside the gene matches: 10. CDR3 size: 13 residues. DNA of the CDR3: TGTGCCAGCAGGGCGGGGACAGGACGTTTCTACACCTTC. Its protein product is CASRAGTGRFYTF. The whole variable domain, remainder taken from reference TRBV2 and TRBJ1-2, is EPEVTQTPSHQVTQMGQEVILRCVPISNHLYFYWYRQILGQKVEFLVSFYNNEISEKSEIFDDQFSVERPDGSNFTLKIRSTKLEDSAMYFCASRAGTGRFYTFGSGTRLTVV.

This clone has just a few counts. DNA of the CDR3: TGTGCCAGCAGCGTAATGGGGGCGAGCAATCAGCCCCAGCATTTT. Encoded protein: CASSVMGASNQPQHF. The rearrangement joins TRBV9 to TRBJ1-5, with D perhaps TRBD1 (6 bases). The length of the CDR3 is 15 residues. Deletions cut 1 base from V and 1 base from J, with 9 bases between. The germline V gene encodes CDR1 SGDLS and CDR2 YYNGEE.

This clone occurred a few times. This chain links TRBV4-2 with TRBJ2-1, with a tentative D call TRBD2 (5 bases). V lost 4 bases and J lost 2, with 12 bases in between. From germline, CDR1 is LGHNA and CDR2 YNFKEQ. The CDR3 is 15 residues long. CDR3 in amino acids: CASSLVPGTYNEQFF. The CDR3, as DNA: TGTGCCAGCAGCCTAGTCCCGGGAACCTACAATGAGCAGTTCTTC.

The chain uses TRBV5-6 and TRBJ2-5; 8 bases are a match to TRBD2. The trim removed 6 bases at V and 5 bases at J, leaving 6 bases unmatched. The length of the CDR3 is 13 residues. CDR1 is SGHDT, CDR2 YYEEEE, per germline. The CDR3 DNA follows: TGTGCCAGCACTCATGCGGGGGGTGAGACCCAGTACTTC. Protein sequence: CASTHAGGETQYF. Combining the CDR3 with reference TRBV5-6 and TRBJ2-5 gives the whole variable domain DAGVTQSPTHLIKTRGQQVTLRCSPKSGHDTVSWYQQALGQGPQFIFQYYEEEERQRGNFPDRFSGHQFPNYSSELNVNALLLGDSALYLCASTHAGGETQYFGPGTRLLVL.

This clone occurred a few times. The sample contains more than one DNA sequence encoding this CDR3. The V and J genes are TRBV25-1 and TRBJ2-3; D could derive from TRBD1 or TRBD2 (6 bases each). The CDR3 has 13 amino acids. V lost 4 bases and J 2 bases, leaving 7 bases between the germline ends. In germline, CDR1 is MGHDK, CDR2 SYGVNS. CDR3 region: CASSAGATDTQYF. DNA of the CDR3: TGTGCCAGCAGTGCGGGGGCCACAGATACGCAGTATTTT.

A few counts support this clone. The chain employs TRBV9 and TRBJ2-5; 9 nucleotides agree with TRBD1. The DNA matches TRBJ2-7 better at its end, which makes the J call doubtful. The CDR3 consists of 14 residues. Germline CDR1 and CDR2: SGDLS and YYNGEE. The CDR3 sequence is CASSAGQGPYEQYF. The CDR3 DNA is TGTGCCAGCAGCGCGGGACAGGGCCCCTACGAGCAGTACTTC.

The rearrangement links TRBV6-5 to TRBJ1-1; no definite D call. With 10 bases removed from V and 3 bases from J, the gap between germline ends came to 15 bases. CDR1 is MNHEY, CDR2 SVGAGI, per germline. The CDR3 is 13 amino acids. CDR3 coding DNA: TGTGCCACCCGAAGGACTATACACACTGAAGCTTTCTTT. Its protein product is CATRRTIHTEAFF.

This clone has only a few counts. The chain joins TRBV29-1 to TRBJ1-3, with a possible D match to TRBD1 (5 bases). Germline V lookup: CDR1 SQVTM, CDR2 ANQGSEA. There are 14 residues in the CDR3. V was shortened by 7 bases and J by 0 bases, with 13 bases between the two germline ends. The CDR3 DNA follows: TGCAGCGCTAGCCAGGGTTACTCTGGAAACACCATATATTTT. This translates into CSASQGYSGNTIYF.

The genes are TRBV18 and TRBJ1-1, with D perhaps matching TRBD1 (5 bases). CDR3 length: 16 residues. The V end lost 8 bases, the J end lost 2 bases, and 21 bases lay between the germline ends. Germline CDR1 KGHSH, CDR2 LQKENI. The CDR3 loop is CASLNTRGGSNTEAFF. Here the CDR3 DNA reads TGTGCCAGCCTAAATACTCGTGGGGGAAGTAACACTGAAGCTTTCTTT.

This chain uses TRBV9 with TRBJ2-3; D uncertain. With 3 bases removed from V and 0 bases from J, the gap between germline ends came to 17 bases. Germline V gene lookup returns CDR1 SGDLS and CDR2 YYNGEE. This CDR3 is built from 17 residues. The CDR3: CASSALKYLGSTDTQYF. Here the CDR3 DNA reads TGTGCCAGCAGCGCCCTCAAGTATCTGGGCAGCACAGATACGCAGTATTTT.

V and J are TRBV28 and TRBJ2-2; a weak D match, TRBD1 (6 bases). The CDR3 is 14 residues long. Germline V gene lookup returns CDR1 MDHEN and CDR2 SYDVKM. Trimming pared 5 bases from V and 6 bases from J, leaving 13 bases between. DNA for the CDR3: TGTGCCAGCAGTAAGGGACACGACTCCGGGGAGCTGTTTTTT. This gives the protein CASSKGHDSGELFF.

Only a few counts were recorded for this clone. This rearrangement joins TRBV11-2 to TRBJ2-2; no firm D call. This CDR3 is 12 amino acids long. V gave up 5 bases and J gave up 6 bases, with 7 bases separating them. Germline CDR1 and CDR2: SGHAT and FQNNGV. CDR3 in amino acids: CASSPPAGELFF. The CDR3 coding sequence is TGTGCCAGCAGCCCTCCGGCCGGGGAGCTGTTTTTT. Drawing the rest from reference TRBV11-2 and TRBJ2-2, the complete variable domain is EAGVAQSPRYKIIEKRQSVAFWCNPISGHATLYWYQQILGQGPKLLIQFQNNGVVDDSQLPKDRFSAERLKGVDSTLKIQPAKLEDSAVYLCASSPPAGELFFGEGSRLTVL.

The chain uses TRBV9 and TRBJ1-6; 7 positions match TRBD1. CDR1 and CDR2 from the germline V gene are SGDLS and YYNGEE. The CDR3 runs 17 residues. Unmatched junction bases numbered 10, after V lost 0 bases and J lost 7 bases. CDR3 residues: CASSVDWNTGENSPLHF. In DNA, the CDR3 is TGTGCCAGCAGCGTAGATTGGAATACAGGGGAGAATTCACCCCTCCACTTT.

The CDR3, as DNA: TGTGCCTGCCAGACAGGGAGCAATCAGCCCCAGCATTTT. Protein product: CACQTGSNQPQHF. J is TRBJ1-5 and V is TRBV30; the match to TRBD1 covers 7 bases. With 6 bases clipped from V and 1 base from J, the junction kept 3 bases outside the gene matches. Germline values: CDR1 GTSNPN, CDR2 SVGIG (reference sequence). This CDR3 has 13 amino acids.

The rearrangement links TRBV7-2 to TRBJ2-4, with D possibly matching TRBD1 (6 bases). V was trimmed by 5 bases and J by 2 bases, leaving 16 bases between them. Looked up from germline, CDR1 is SGHTA and CDR2 is FQGNSA. This CDR3 spans 16 amino acids. This CDR3 reads CASSLQGLRTKNIQYF. In DNA form, the CDR3 reads TGTGCCAGCAGCCTTCAGGGGCTGAGGACCAAAAACATTCAGTACTTC.

DNA for the CDR3: TGTGCCAGCAGCTTTTCAAGCGACAGGGTGCAGTACTTC. Its translation is CASSFSSDRVQYF. The chain combines TRBV28 with TRBJ2-7, with 7 bases matching TRBD1. Germline V gives CDR1 MDHEN, CDR2 SYDVKM. Germline trimming cut 6 bases from V and 9 bases from J; bases unmatched to any gene: 11. CDR3 length equals 13 residues.

The count of this clone is one. The chain couples TRBV10-3 to TRBJ1-5, with TRBD1 identical over 7 bases. Germline lookup yields CDR1 ENHRY and CDR2 SYGVKD. The CDR3 length is 16 residues. The V segment lost 1 base and the J segment 1 base; nucleotides outside the gene matches: 4. The CDR3 sequence is CAISEFPGQSNQPQHF. In DNA form, the CDR3 reads TGTGCCATCAGTGAGTTCCCGGGACAGAGCAATCAGCCCCAGCATTTT.

This rearrangement joins TRBV20-1 to TRBJ1-2; no definite D call. V gave up 6 bases and J gave up 8 bases, with 13 bases separating them. CDR1 DFQATT and CDR2 SNEGSKA come from the germline V gene (reference sequence). The CDR3 consists of 11 residues. The CDR3 DNA sequence: TGCAGTGCCCGACGGCCGAGAGGCTACACCTTC. Its translation is CSARRPRGYTF.

The chain has TRBV7-2 and TRBJ1-3; 7 bases match TRBD1. Germline V gene data show CDR1 as SGHTA and CDR2 as FQGNSA. The V segment lost 3 bases and the J segment 2 bases; nucleotides outside the gene matches: 1. The CDR3 runs 14 residues. CDR3 bases: TGTGCCAGCAGCTTTACAGGGGCTGGAAACACCATATATTTT. This gives the protein CASSFTGAGNTIYF.